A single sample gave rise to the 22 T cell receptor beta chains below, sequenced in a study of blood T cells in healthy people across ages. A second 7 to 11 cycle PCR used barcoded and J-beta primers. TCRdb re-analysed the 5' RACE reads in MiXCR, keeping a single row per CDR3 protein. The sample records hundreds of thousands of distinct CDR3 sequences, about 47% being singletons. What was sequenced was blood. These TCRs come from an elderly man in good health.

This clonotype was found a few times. CDR3 sequence (DNA): TGTGCCAGCGGCACTAGCGGGAGCACAGATACGCAGTATTTT. Protein product: CASGTSGSTDTQYF. The J gene is TRBJ2-3, the V gene TRBV12-3 or TRBV12-4; TRBD2 matches at 9 bases. This CDR3 comprises 14 residues. The ends lost 8 bases at V and 0 bases at J; junction bases unmatched: 3.

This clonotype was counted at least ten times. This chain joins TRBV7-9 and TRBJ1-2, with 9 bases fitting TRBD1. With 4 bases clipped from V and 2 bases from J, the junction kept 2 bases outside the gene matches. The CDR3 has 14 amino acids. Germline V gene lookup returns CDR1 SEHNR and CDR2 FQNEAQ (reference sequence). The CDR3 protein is CASSWTGVNYGYTF. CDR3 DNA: TGTGCCAGCAGCTGGACAGGGGTCAACTATGGCTACACCTTC.

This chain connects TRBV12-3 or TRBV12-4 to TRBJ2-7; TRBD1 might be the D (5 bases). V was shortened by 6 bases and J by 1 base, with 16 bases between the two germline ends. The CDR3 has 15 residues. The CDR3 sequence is CASRGDSGPSYEQYF. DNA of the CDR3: TGTGCCAGCAGGGGTGACAGTGGTCCGTCCTACGAGCAGTACTTC.

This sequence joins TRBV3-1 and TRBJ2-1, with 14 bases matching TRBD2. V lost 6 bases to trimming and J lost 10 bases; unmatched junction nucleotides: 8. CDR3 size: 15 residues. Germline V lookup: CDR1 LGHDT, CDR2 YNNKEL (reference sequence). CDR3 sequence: CASRDGTSGSREQFF. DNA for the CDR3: TGTGCCAGCAGGGACGGGACTAGCGGGAGTCGCGAGCAGTTCTTC.

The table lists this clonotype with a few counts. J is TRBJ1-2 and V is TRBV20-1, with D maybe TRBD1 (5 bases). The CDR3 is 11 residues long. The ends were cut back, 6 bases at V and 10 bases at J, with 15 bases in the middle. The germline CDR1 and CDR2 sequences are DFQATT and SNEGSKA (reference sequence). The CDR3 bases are TGCAGTGCGGGACCCATTAGAGACTACACCTTC. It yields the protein CSAGPIRDYTF.

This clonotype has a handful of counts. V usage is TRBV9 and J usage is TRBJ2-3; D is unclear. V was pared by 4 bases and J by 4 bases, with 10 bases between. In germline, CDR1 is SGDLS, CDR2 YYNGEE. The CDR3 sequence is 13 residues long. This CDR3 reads CASSPIQADTQYF. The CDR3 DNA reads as TGTGCCAGCAGCCCGATCCAGGCAGATACGCAGTATTTT. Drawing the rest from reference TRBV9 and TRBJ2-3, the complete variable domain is DSGVTQTPKHLITATGQRVTLRCSPRSGDLSVYWYQQSLDQGLQFLIQYYNGEERAKGNILERFSAQQFPDLHSELNLSSLELGDSALYFCASSPIQADTQYFGPGTRLTVL.

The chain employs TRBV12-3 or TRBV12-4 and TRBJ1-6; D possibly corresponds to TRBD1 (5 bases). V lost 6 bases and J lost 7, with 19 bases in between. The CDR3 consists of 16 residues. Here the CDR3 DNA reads TGTGCCAGCAGCCCCCGGCAGGGAGGTAACAATTCACCCCTCCACTTT. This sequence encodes CASSPRQGGNNSPLHF.

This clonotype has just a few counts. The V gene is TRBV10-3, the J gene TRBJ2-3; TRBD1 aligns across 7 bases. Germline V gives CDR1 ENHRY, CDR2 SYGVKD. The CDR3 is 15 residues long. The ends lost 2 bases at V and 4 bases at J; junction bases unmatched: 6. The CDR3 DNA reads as TGTGCCATCAGTGAGCCTGGGACAGCGTCAGATACGCAGTATTTT. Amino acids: CAISEPGTASDTQYF.

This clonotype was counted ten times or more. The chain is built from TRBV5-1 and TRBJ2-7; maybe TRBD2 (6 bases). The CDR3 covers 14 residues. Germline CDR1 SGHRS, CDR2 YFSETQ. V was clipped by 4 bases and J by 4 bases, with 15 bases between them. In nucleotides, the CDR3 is TGCGCCAGCAGCGTGGAGACTAGTGGGTACGAGCAGTACTTC. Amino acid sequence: CASSVETSGYEQYF.

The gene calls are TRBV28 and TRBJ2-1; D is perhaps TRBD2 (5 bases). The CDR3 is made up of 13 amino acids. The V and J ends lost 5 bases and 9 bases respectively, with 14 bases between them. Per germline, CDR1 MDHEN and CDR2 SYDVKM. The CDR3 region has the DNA TGTGCCAGCAGTCTCTACCTAGCTAGTGAGCAGTTCTTC. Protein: CASSLYLASEQFF.

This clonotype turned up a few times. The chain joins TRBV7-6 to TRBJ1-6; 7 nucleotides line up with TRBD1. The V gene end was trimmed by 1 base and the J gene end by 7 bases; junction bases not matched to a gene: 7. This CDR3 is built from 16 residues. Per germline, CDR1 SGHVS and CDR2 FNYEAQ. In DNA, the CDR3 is TGTGCCAGCAGCTTAGAGTCTTCCAGGGGGAATTCACCCCTCCACTTT. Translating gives CASSLESSRGNSPLHF.

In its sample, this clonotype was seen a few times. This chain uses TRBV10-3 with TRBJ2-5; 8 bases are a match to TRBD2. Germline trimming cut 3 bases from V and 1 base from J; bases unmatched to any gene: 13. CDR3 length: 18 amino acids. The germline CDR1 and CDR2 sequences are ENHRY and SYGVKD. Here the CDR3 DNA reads TGTGCCATCAGTGACCAAGGTGCCAGCGGGAGAGTCCAAGAGACCCAGTACTTC. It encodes CAISDQGASGRVQETQYF.

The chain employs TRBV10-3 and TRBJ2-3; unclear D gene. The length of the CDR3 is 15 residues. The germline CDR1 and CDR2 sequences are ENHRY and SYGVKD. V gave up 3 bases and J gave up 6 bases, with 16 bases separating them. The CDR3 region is CAISEGRGVTDTQYF. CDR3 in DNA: TGTGCCATCAGTGAAGGCAGAGGAGTCACGGATACGCAGTATTTT.

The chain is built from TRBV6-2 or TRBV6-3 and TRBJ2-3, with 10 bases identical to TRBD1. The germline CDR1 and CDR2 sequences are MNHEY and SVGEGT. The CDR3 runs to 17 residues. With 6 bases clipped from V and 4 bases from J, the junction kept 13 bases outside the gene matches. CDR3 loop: CASRLGAGTGVSDTQYF. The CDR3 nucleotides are TGTGCCAGCAGACTAGGAGCCGGGACAGGGGTGTCAGATACGCAGTATTTT.

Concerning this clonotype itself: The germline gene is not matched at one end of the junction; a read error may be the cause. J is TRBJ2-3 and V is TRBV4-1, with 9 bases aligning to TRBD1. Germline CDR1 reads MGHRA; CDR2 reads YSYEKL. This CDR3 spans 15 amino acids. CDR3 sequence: CTSSQDRGVTDTQYF. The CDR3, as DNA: TGCACCAGCAGCCAAGACAGGGGGGTAACAGATACGCAGTATTTT.

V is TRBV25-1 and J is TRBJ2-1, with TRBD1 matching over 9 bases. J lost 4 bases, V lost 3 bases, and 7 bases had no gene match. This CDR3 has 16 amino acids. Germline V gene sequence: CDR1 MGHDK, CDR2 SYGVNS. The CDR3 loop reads CASSELRQGGYNEQFF. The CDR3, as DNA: TGTGCCAGCAGTGAGCTTCGACAGGGGGGTTACAATGAGCAGTTCTTC.

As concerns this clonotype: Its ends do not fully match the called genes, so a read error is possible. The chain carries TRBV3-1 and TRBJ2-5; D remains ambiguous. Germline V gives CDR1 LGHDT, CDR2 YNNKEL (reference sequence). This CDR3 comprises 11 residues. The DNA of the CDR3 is TGTGCCAGCAACCAAGGTTCTGAGCAGTACTTC. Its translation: CASNQGSEQYF.

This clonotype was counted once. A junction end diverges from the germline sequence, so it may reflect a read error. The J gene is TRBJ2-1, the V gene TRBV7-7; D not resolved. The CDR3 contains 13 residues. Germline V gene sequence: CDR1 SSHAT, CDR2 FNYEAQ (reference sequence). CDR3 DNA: TGTGCTAGCAGTCCAAGAACCGGGAATGAGCAGTTCTTC. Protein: CASSPRTGNEQFF. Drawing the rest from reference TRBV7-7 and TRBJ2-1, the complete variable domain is GAGVSQSPRYKVTKRGQDVTLRCDPISSHATLYWYQQALGQGPEFLTYFNYEAQPDKSGLPSDRFSAERPEGSISTLTIQRTEQRDSAMYRCASSPRTGNEQFFGPGTRLTVL.

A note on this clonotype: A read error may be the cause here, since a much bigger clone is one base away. Here the CDR3 reads CASSQVRAGGEQYF. The CDR3 DNA reads TGTGCCAGCAGCCAAGTTAGGGCGGGAGGCGAGCAGTACTTC. V and J are TRBV3-1 and TRBJ2-5; 8 bases are shared with TRBD2. The J call is doubtful: the DNA matches TRBJ2-7 better. From germline, CDR1 is LGHDT and CDR2 YNNKEL (reference sequence). This CDR3 spans 14 amino acids.

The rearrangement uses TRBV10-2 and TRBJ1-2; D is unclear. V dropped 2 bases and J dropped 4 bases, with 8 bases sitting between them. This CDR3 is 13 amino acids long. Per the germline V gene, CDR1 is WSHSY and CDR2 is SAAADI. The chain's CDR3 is CASSEMAGYGYTF. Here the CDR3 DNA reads TGCGCCAGCAGTGAGATGGCCGGCTATGGCTACACCTTC.

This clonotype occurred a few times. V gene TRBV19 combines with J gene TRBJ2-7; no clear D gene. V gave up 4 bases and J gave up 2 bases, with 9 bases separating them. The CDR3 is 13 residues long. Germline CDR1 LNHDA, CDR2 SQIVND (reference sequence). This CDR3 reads CASSKYGTYEQYF. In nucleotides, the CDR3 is TGTGCCAGTAGTAAATATGGTACCTACGAGCAGTACTTC.

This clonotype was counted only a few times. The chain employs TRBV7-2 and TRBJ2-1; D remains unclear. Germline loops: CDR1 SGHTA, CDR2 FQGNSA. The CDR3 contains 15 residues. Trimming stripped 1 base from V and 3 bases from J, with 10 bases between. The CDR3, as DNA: TGTGCCAGCAGCTTAGGTGCTCAGTACTACAATGAGCAGTTCTTC. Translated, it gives CASSLGAQYYNEQFF.